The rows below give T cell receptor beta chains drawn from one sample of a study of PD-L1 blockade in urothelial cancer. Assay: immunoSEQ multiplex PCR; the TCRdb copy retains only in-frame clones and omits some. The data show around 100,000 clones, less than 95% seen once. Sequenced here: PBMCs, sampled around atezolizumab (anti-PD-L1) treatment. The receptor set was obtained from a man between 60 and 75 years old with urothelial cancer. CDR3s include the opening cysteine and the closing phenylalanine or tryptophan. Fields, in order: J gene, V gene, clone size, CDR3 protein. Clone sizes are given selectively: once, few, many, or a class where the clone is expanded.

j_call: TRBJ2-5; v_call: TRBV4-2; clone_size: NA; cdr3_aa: CASSPTQDRGETQYF
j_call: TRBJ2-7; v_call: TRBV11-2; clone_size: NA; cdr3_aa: CASSLTVYEQYF
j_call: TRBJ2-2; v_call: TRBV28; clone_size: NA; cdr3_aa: CASSLVSNTGELFF
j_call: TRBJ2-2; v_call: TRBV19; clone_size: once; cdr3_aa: CASSIGWGGTGELFF
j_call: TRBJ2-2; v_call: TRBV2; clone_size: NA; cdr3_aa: CASKQAGDTGELFF
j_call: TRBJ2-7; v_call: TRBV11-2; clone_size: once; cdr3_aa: CASSYLGLKEIYEQYF
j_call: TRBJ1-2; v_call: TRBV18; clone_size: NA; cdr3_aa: CASSLRDRPSPGGYTF
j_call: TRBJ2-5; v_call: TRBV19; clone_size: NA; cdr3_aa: CASSGLAGGNRLETQYF
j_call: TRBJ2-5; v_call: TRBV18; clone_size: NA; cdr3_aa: CASSPPRGAWQLLETQYF
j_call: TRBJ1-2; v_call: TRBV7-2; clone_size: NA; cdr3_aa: CASSVRQGGDYGYTF
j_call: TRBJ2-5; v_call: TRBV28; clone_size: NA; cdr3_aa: CASRPRTSGIRGETQYF
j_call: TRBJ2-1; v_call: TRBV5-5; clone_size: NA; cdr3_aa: CASSLAGEGPWSEQFF
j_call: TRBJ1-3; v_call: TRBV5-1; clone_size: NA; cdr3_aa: CASSPGTGLGNTIYF
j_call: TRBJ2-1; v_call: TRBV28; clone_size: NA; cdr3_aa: CASSLYPGEQFF
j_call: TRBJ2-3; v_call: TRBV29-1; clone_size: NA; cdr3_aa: CSVGAGGARRADTQYF
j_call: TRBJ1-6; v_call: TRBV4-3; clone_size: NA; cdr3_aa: CASSQEQGLGSPLHF
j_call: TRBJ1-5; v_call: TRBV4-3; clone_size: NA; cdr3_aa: CASSQGRNQPQHF
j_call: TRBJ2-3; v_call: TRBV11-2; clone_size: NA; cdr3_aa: CASSLDLMGGRTDTQYF
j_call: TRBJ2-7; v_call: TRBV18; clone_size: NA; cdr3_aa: CASSHTSGHDHEQYF
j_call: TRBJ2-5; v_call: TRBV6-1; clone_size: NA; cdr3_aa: CATLRAIGGETQYF
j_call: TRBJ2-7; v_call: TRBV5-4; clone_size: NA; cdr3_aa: CASSSGTSPYEQYF
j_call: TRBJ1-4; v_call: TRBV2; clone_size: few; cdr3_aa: CASRDLGSTNEKLFF
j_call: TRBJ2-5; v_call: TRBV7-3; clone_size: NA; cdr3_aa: CASSSNGRETQYF
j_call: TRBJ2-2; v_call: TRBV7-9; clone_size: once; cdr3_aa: CASSTSGRSATGELFF
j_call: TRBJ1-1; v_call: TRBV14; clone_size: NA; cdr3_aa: CASSREGRGEAFF
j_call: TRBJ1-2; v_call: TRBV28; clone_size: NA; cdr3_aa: CASTRQGYGYTF
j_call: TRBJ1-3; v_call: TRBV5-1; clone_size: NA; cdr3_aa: CASSFSVQTAGNTIYF
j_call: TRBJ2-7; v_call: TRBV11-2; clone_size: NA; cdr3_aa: CASSLGGRSYEQYF
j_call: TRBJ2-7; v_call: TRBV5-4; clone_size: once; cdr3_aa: CASSLGLAGDYEQYF
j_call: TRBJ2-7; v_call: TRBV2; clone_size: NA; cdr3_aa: CASSDLSGRAYEQYF
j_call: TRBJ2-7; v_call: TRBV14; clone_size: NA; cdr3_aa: CASSQEAVAGTYEQYF
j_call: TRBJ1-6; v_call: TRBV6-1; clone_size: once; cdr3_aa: CASSVETGGNSPLHF
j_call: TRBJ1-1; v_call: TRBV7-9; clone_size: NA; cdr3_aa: CASSSGGVNTEAFF
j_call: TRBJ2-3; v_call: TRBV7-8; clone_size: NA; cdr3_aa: CASRTGADTQYF
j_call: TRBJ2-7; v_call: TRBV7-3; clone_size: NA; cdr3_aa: CASSLTGGDEQYF
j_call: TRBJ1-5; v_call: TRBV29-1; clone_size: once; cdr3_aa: CSVAQGASQPQHF
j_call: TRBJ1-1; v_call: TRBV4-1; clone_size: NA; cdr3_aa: CASSQGGRNTEAFF
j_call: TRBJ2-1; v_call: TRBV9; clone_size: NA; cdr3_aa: CASSEEGSGTGKSGEQFF